Following are 18 T cell receptor beta chains from one sample sequenced in a study of blood T cells in healthy people across ages (dated by TCRdb to between 2015 and 2016). Library preparation employed 5' RACE. The sequencing machine was an Illumina HiSeq 2500. A second PCR of roughly 7 to 12 cycles was run with a J-beta primer mix and a sample-barcoded 5' primer. Using fastp at Q25 and MiXCR, TCRdb reprocessed the public reads and kept productive beta chains. Rows merge per CDR3 protein into single entries with the most common DNA and genes. This sample holds about 900,000 distinct CDR3 sequences; under 80% were observed only once. The biggest ten clones account for 25% to 30% of the sample. The sequencing input was blood. The receptor set was obtained from a man in his thirties or forties in good health.

The gene calls are TRBV12-3 or TRBV12-4 and TRBJ2-1; unclear D gene. The V end lost 4 bases, the J end lost 15 bases, and 13 bases lay between the germline ends. This CDR3 is built from 11 residues. The chain's CDR3 is CASSYYGEVFF. The CDR3 nucleotides are TGTGCCAGCAGTTATTATGGTGAGGTGTTCTTC.

The chain combines TRBV27 with TRBJ1-5; no definite D call. CDR1 and CDR2 (germline): MNHEY, SMNVEV (reference sequence). The CDR3 sequence is 13 residues long. Trimming removed 10 bases from V and 4 bases from J, with 14 bases in between. The CDR3 loop is CATGYEVNQPQHF. CDR3 DNA sequence: TGTGCCACCGGGTACGAGGTAAATCAGCCCCAGCATTTT.

V and J are TRBV7-2 and TRBJ2-3, with 13 bases fitting TRBD2. This CDR3 region has 17 residues. Germline trimming cut 5 bases from V and 2 bases from J; bases unmatched to any gene: 7. CDR1 is SGHTA, CDR2 FQGNSA, per germline. Written as DNA, the CDR3 is TGTGCCAGCAGCCCGACTAGCGGGGGGAGCCACACAGATACGCAGTATTTT. The encoded protein is CASSPTSGGSHTDTQYF.

This clonotype has more than one count but fewer than ten. This chain uses TRBV4-3 with TRBJ2-3; 9 bases are shared with TRBD2. V shed 0 bases and J 10 bases; nucleotides not matched to a gene: 11. The CDR3 has 16 residues. The germline V gene has CDR1 LGHNA and CDR2 YSLEER. The CDR3 DNA is TGCGCCAGCAGCCAAGAACAGCCTAGCGGGATCAATGCGCAGTATTTT. As protein: CASSQEQPSGINAQYF.

To note about this clonotype: Germline is not matched at one junction end, which may reflect a read error. The rearrangement joins TRBV13 to TRBJ2-1, with TRBD1 matching 7 bases. The germline V gene has CDR1 PRHDT and CDR2 FYEKMQ (reference sequence). CDR3 length: 15 amino acids. CDR3 region: CASSVPGQYFNEQIF. CDR3 coding DNA: TGTGCCAGCAGCGTACCGGGACAGTACTTTAACGAGCAGATCTTC.

This clonotype occurred a few times. This rearrangement joins TRBV7-2 to TRBJ2-1, with a possible D match to TRBD1 (5 bases). This CDR3 comprises 14 residues. Trimming took 3 bases from V and 6 from J, leaving 12 bases between them. Germline values: CDR1 SGHTA, CDR2 FQGNSA. The CDR3 nucleotides are TGTGCCAGCAGCTTTAACCGCCAGGGCAATGAGCAGTTCTTC. Translated, it gives CASSFNRQGNEQFF. Full variable domain (rest looked up from reference TRBV7-2 and TRBJ2-1): GAGVSQSPSNKVTEKGKDVELRCDPISGHTALYWYRQSLGQGLEFLIYFQGNSAPDKSGLPSDRFSAERTGGSVSTLTIQRTQQEDSAVYLCASSFNRQGNEQFFGPGTRLTVL.

The chain joins TRBV9 to TRBJ2-1; TRBD2 agrees at 7 bases. Germline trimming cut 1 base from V and 5 bases from J; bases unmatched to any gene: 6. The CDR3 is 15 residues long. Germline V gene sequence: CDR1 SGDLS, CDR2 YYNGEE. This CDR3 is CASSVWGEGDNEQFF. As DNA, the CDR3 is TGTGCCAGCAGCGTATGGGGGGAGGGAGACAATGAGCAGTTCTTC.

The V gene is TRBV28, the J gene TRBJ1-2; D possibly corresponds to TRBD1 (5 bases). Germline V CDR1 and CDR2: MDHEN, SYDVKM. This CDR3 has 11 amino acids. With 5 bases removed from V and 6 bases from J, the gap between germline ends came to 7 bases. The CDR3 nucleotides read TGTGCCAGCAGTACCAGGGATGGCTACACCTTC. Residues: CASSTRDGYTF.

The CDR3 here is CASSLGSGRGEAFF. The DNA for the CDR3 is TGTGCCAGCAGCTTAGGTTCCGGTCGGGGTGAAGCTTTCTTT. This chain uses TRBV7-9 with TRBJ1-1; D uncertain. Trimming cost V 1 base and J 7 bases, with 13 bases left between them. Germline V gene lookup returns CDR1 SEHNR and CDR2 FQNEAQ (reference sequence). The CDR3 is 14 amino acids.

V gene TRBV7-2 combines with J gene TRBJ2-5; 7 nucleotides line up with TRBD2. The germline gives CDR1 SGHTA, CDR2 FQGNSA. J lost 3 bases, V lost 5 bases, and 12 bases had no gene match. This CDR3 contains 16 residues. The CDR3 region is CASSPRSGDRKETQYF. The CDR3 DNA reads as TGTGCCAGCAGCCCTAGAAGCGGGGACCGGAAAGAGACCCAGTACTTC. Together with reference TRBV7-2 and TRBJ2-5, the CDR3 gives the full variable domain: GAGVSQSPSNKVTEKGKDVELRCDPISGHTALYWYRQSLGQGLEFLIYFQGNSAPDKSGLPSDRFSAERTGGSVSTLTIQRTQQEDSAVYLCASSPRSGDRKETQYFGPGTRLLVL.

The chain combines TRBV20-1 with TRBJ2-7, with 10 nucleotides matching TRBD2. Germline CDR1 and CDR2: DFQATT and SNEGSKA (reference sequence). Trimming took 3 bases from V and 1 from J; bases not matched to a gene: 6. CDR3 length equals 15 residues. The CDR3 bases are TGCAGTGCTAGGCCCCTAGCGGGAGCGTCCTACGAGCAGTACTTC. Encoded protein: CSARPLAGASYEQYF.

The rearrangement uses TRBV11-1 and TRBJ1-6; no definite D call. V was cut by 1 base and J by 5 bases, with 3 bases left in between. Per germline, CDR1 SGHAT and CDR2 FQDESV (reference sequence). The CDR3 spans 13 residues. CDR3 DNA sequence: TGTGCCAGCAGCTTAGTGGATAATTCACCCCTCCACTTT. Translation gives CASSLVDNSPLHF.

V gene TRBV20-1 combines with J gene TRBJ1-2, with 9 bases fitting TRBD1. The CDR3 runs 12 residues. The V segment lost 4 bases and the J segment 9 bases; nucleotides outside the gene matches: 6. Germline values: CDR1 DFQATT, CDR2 SNEGSKA (reference sequence). In DNA, the CDR3 is TGCAGTGCTAATACAGGGGGCAGTAGCTACACCTTC. Its translation: CSANTGGSSYTF.

The chain uses TRBV11-2 and TRBJ2-5; 9 bases match TRBD2. The CDR3 length is 16 residues. The J segment lost 5 bases and the V segment lost 2 bases, leaving 9 bases of the junction unmatched. Germline CDR1 reads SGHAT; CDR2 reads FQNNGV. CDR3 loop: CASSLISRGGRETQYF. DNA of the CDR3: TGTGCCAGCAGCTTAATCTCGCGGGGGGGCCGGGAGACCCAGTACTTC.

This chain joins TRBV20-1 and TRBJ2-7; 11 bases fit TRBD2. The V gene's germline CDR1 is DFQATT and CDR2 SNEGSKA (reference sequence). The CDR3 contains 15 residues. V shed 3 bases, J shed 1 base, and the junction held 5 bases outside the gene matches. CDR3 nucleotide sequence: TGCAGTGCTAGCACTAGCGGGGGTTTTTCCTACGAGCAGTACTTC. This gives the protein CSASTSGGFSYEQYF.

This chain connects TRBV20-1 to TRBJ2-7; TRBD1 agrees at 10 bases. V lost 3 bases and J lost 3; bases outside the gene matches: 5. Germline CDR1 and CDR2: DFQATT and SNEGSKA (reference sequence). The CDR3 spans 14 residues. The chain's CDR3 is CSARTGTGDYEQYF. CDR3 nucleotides: TGCAGTGCTAGGACCGGGACAGGGGACTACGAGCAGTACTTC.

This chain links TRBV10-3 with TRBJ1-1; D is undetermined. The germline V and J ends were trimmed by 5 bases and 7 bases, with 11 bases remaining between them. Per the germline V gene, CDR1 is ENHRY and CDR2 is SYGVKD. This CDR3 has 12 amino acids. The CDR3 spells CAISHRPDEAFF. CDR3 coding DNA: TGTGCCATCAGTCATCGACCCGATGAAGCTTTCTTT.

CDR3 DNA: TGCAGTGCTAATAACAGAGAAAAAAACATTCAGTACTTC. Translation gives CSANNREKNIQYF. The chain uses TRBV20-1 and TRBJ2-4; D gene uncertain. The germline gives CDR1 DFQATT, CDR2 SNEGSKA (reference sequence). The CDR3 is 13 residues long. Deletions cut 4 bases from V and 4 bases from J, with 11 bases between.